A selection of T cell receptor beta chains follows, all from one sample in a study of shared clonotypes between healthy human individuals. Profiling relied on immunoSEQ multiplex PCR, and the TCRdb table lists in-frame clones only, not all of them. This sample carries about a million clones, roughly 80% of them seen once, and the ten largest clones take 0.85% to 1%. Sequencing used memory CD4+ T cells from PBMCs. These receptors were taken from a man aged 18 to 30 in good health. Some clones in this sample may be carry-over from other donors' samples. Each CDR3 is given with its conserved first and last residue. The D gene is left open where the match is weak. The size field is filled for only some rows; it gives once, few, many or a size class.

>TRBV5-1|once|.|TRBJ2-2
CASSLVGDPTGELFF
TGCGCCAGCAGCTTGGTGGGAGATCCCACCGGGGAGCTGTTTTTT
>TRBV10-2|.|.|TRBJ2-2
CASSWTGNTGELFF
TGCGCCAGCAGTTGGACTGGGAACACCGGGGAGCTGTTTTTT
>TRBV7-3|.|.|TRBJ2-1
CASSSGGSSYNEQFF
TGTGCCAGCAGTTCTGGAGGGAGCTCCTACAATGAGCAGTTCTTC
>TRBV13|few|TRBD1|TRBJ1-1
CASSRDRDIRAFF
TGTGCCAGCAGCAGGGACAGGGATATTAGGGCTTTCTTT
>TRBV4-2|once|.|TRBJ1-1
CASSQDWGAGTEAFF
TGTGCCAGCAGCCAAGATTGGGGGGCTGGCACTGAAGCTTTCTTT
>TRBV4-1|.|TRBD1|TRBJ2-1
CASSQGQGQGRSDEQFF
TGCGCCAGCAGCCAAGGACAAGGACAGGGGAGGTCGGATGAGCAGTTCTTC
>TRBV30|.|.|TRBJ1-1
CAWGGGTGTEAFF
TGTGCCTGGGGAGGAGGGACGGGCACTGAAGCTTTCTTT
>TRBV27|once|TRBD2|TRBJ2-3
CASSLQAGARTDTQYF
TGTGCCAGCAGCCTCCAAGCGGGAGCCCGCACAGATACGCAGTATTTT
>TRBV6-6|.|TRBD2|TRBJ2-1
CASCALSASGYNEQFF
TGTGCCAGCTGCGCATTGAGCGCTAGCGGTTACAATGAGCAGTTCTTC
>TRBV28|.|.|TRBJ2-7
CASSLQASYEQYF
TGTGCCAGCAGTTTACAGGCTAGCTACGAGCAGTACTTC
>TRBV5-1|.|.|TRBJ2-1
CASSVPASYNEQFF
TGCGCCAGCAGCGTCCCAGCGAGTTACAATGAGCAGTTCTTC
>TRBV2|.|.|TRBJ2-7
CASRASTYEQYF
TGTGCCAGCAGAGCCTCAACCTACGAGCAGTACTTC
>TRBV9|.|TRBD1|TRBJ1-6
CASSATGGGNSPLHF
TGTGCCAGCAGCGCTACAGGGGGCGGCAATTCACCCCTCCACTTT
>TRBV11-1|.|.|TRBJ1-2
CASSLRWGDGYTF
TGTGCCAGCAGCCTACGTTGGGGGGATGGCTACACCTTC
>TRBV5-1|.|.|TRBJ1-1
CASSLTGWAEAFF
TGCGCCAGCAGCTTGACAGGCTGGGCTGAAGCTTTCTTT
>TRBV2|.|.|TRBJ1-5
CASSLPGPQHF
TGTGCCAGCAGCCTCCCAGGGCCCCAGCATTTT
>TRBV7-3|.|TRBD1|TRBJ2-7
CASSPPGQGLSEQYF
TGTGCCAGCAGCCCACCGGGACAGGGGTTGTCCGAGCAGTACTTC
>TRBV19|few|.|TRBJ1-1
CASTPSGRTEAFF
TGTGCCAGTACCCCATCAGGGCGCACTGAAGCTTTCTTT
>TRBV6-1|.|.|TRBJ2-1
CASRIRSTYNEQFF
TGTGCCAGCAGAATAAGGTCGACGTACAATGAGCAGTTCTTC
>TRBV28|.|.|TRBJ1-2
CASSEQGEGYGYTF
TGTGCCAGCAGCGAACAGGGAGAGGGCTATGGCTACACCTTC
>TRBV11-2|.|.|TRBJ1-4
CASSLLGAYEKLFF
TGTGCCAGCAGCTTACTGGGGGCGTATGAAAAACTGTTTTTT
>TRBV9|once|.|TRBJ1-4
CASSAPNNEKLFF
TGTGCCAGCAGCGCACCAAATAATGAAAAACTGTTTTTT
>TRBV30|few|.|TRBJ2-7
CAWRLGTPYEQYF
TGTGCCTGGAGGCTCGGGACTCCTTACGAGCAGTACTTC
>TRBV2|many|.|TRBJ2-7
CASSDTGEQYF
TGTGCCAGCAGCGACACTGGCGAGCAGTACTTC
>TRBV30|.|TRBD2|TRBJ2-1
CAWSVGTSVYNEQFF
TGTGCCTGGAGTGTAGGGACTAGCGTCTACAATGAGCAGTTCTTC
>TRBV28|.|.|TRBJ2-7
CASGARAYEQYF
TGTGCCAGCGGTGCACGCGCCTACGAGCAGTACTTC
>TRBV27|.|TRBD1|TRBJ1-1
CASSRTGGNTEAFF
TGTGCCAGCAGTCGGACAGGTGGGAACACTGAAGCTTTCTTT
>TRBV5-6|.|.|TRBJ1-1
CASSRGGGGGTEAFF
TGTGCCAGCAGCAGGGGCGGAGGTGGGGGCACTGAAGCTTTCTTT
>TRBV12-2|.|.|TRBJ2-3
CASRPWDRASTDTQYF
TGTGCAAGTCGCCCCTGGGACAGGGCTAGCACAGATACGCAGTATTTT
>TRBV6-5|.|TRBD2|TRBJ2-1
CASSYHTSGHNEQFF
TGTGCCAGCAGTTACCACACTAGCGGGCACAATGAGCAGTTCTTC
>TRBV28|.|.|TRBJ2-3
CASSLSKGAQYF
TGTGCCAGCAGTTTAAGCAAGGGCGCGCAGTATTTT
>TRBV5-5|.|TRBD1|TRBJ2-5
CASSLGQGIETQYF
TGTGCCAGCAGCCTGGGACAGGGAATAGAGACCCAGTACTTC
>TRBV5-1|.|.|TRBJ2-5
CASSLGSYQETQYF
TGCGCCAGCAGCTTGGGCAGCTACCAAGAGACCCAGTACTTC
>TRBV5-4|.|TRBD1|TRBJ1-2
CASSLRDRGNYGYTF
TGTGCCAGCAGCTTACGGGACAGGGGGAACTATGGCTACACCTTC
>TRBV4-3|.|.|TRBJ2-7
CASSQAPRGYEQYF
TGCGCCAGCAGCCAAGCCCCACGGGGCTACGAGCAGTACTTC
>TRBV11-1|.|TRBD1|TRBJ1-1
CASSLNRRQGVSNTEAFF
TGTGCCAGCAGCCTAAACCGCAGGCAGGGGGTATCGAACACTGAAGCTTTCTTT
>TRBV10-3|.|.|TRBJ2-2
CATRPNTGELFF
TGTGCCACCAGACCCAACACCGGGGAGCTGTTTTTT
>TRBV5-4|.|TRBD2|TRBJ2-1
CASSRGLAGGVGNEQFF
TGTGCCAGCAGCCGAGGACTAGCGGGAGGGGTGGGGAATGAGCAGTTCTTC
>TRBV11-2|once|TRBD1|TRBJ2-7
CASSLGGTGSYEQYF
TGTGCCAGCAGCTTAGGAGGGACAGGGTCTTACGAGCAGTACTTC
>TRBV6-1|few|.|TRBJ1-1
CASSATVNTEAFF
TGTGCCAGCAGCGCTACAGTGAACACTGAAGCTTTCTTT
>TRBV4-1|.|.|TRBJ1-3
CASSHNIGDSGNTIYF
TGCGCCAGCAGCCACAACATAGGGGACTCTGGAAACACCATATATTTT
>TRBV7-2|.|.|TRBJ2-1
CASRTESSYNEQFF
TGTGCCAGCAGGACTGAAAGCTCCTACAATGAGCAGTTCTTC
>TRBV20-1|.|.|TRBJ2-5
CSAPNLETQYF
TGCAGTGCTCCCAACCTGGAGACCCAGTACTTC
>TRBV6-1|.|.|TRBJ2-3
CASSEAGSSDTQYF
TGTGCCAGCAGTGAAGCGGGGTCTTCAGATACGCAGTATTTT
>TRBV28|.|TRBD1|TRBJ1-2
CASSGRGGQGYTF
TGTGCCAGCAGCGGGCGAGGGGGCCAGGGCTACACCTTC
>TRBV19|.|.|TRBJ2-7
CASSIGGGLSRYEQYF
TGTGCCAGTAGTATAGGTGGCGGTCTGAGTCGTTACGAGCAGTACTTC
>TRBV7-2|many|.|TRBJ1-4
CASSPGGRWEKLFF
TGTGCCAGCAGCCCCGGCGGTCGGTGGGAAAAACTGTTTTTT
>TRBV20-1|.|.|TRBJ2-7
CSATLGNEQYF
TGCAGTGCCACCCTTGGGAACGAGCAGTACTTC
>TRBV7-2|many|TRBD1|TRBJ2-7
CASSPDRGFDEQYF
TGTGCCAGCAGCCCGGACAGGGGGTTTGACGAGCAGTACTTC
>TRBV21-1|.|.|TRBJ1-4
CASSKREQPTEKLFF
TGTGCCAGCAGCAAAAGGGAACAGCCTACGGAAAAACTGTTTTTT
>TRBV7-9|.|.|TRBJ2-5
CASSSGLSQETQYF
TGTGCCAGCAGCTCCGGACTATCCCAAGAGACCCAGTACTTC
>TRBV18|.|TRBD1|TRBJ1-1
CASSDRGDTEAFF
TGTGCCAGCTCGGACAGGGGGGACACTGAAGCTTTCTTT
>TRBV28|few|.|TRBJ2-7
CASSLYEQYF
TGTGCCAGCTCCCTCTACGAGCAGTACTTC
>TRBV11-2|.|.|TRBJ2-7
CASSSNPGHFEQYF
TGTGCCAGCAGCTCTAACCCGGGACACTTCGAGCAGTACTTC
>TRBV7-2|.|.|TRBJ1-1
CASTSKGSSSMNTEAFF
TGTGCCAGCACCTCGAAGGGAAGCTCCTCCATGAACACTGAAGCTTTCTTT
>TRBV4-1|.|.|TRBJ2-7
CASRLRHTTYEQYF
TGCGCCAGCAGACTTAGACACACTACCTACGAGCAGTACTTC
>TRBV6-5|.|.|TRBJ1-1
CASQTPQGTEAFF
TGTGCCAGTCAGACGCCGCAGGGCACTGAAGCTTTCTTT
>TRBV5-4|.|.|TRBJ2-5
CASSRSPKTWTEETQYF
TGTGCCAGCAGCCGATCTCCGAAAACATGGACGGAAGAGACCCAGTACTTC
>TRBV2|few|.|TRBJ1-2
CASRDGGSNYGYTF
TGTGCCAGCAGGGATGGGGGTTCCAACTATGGCTACACCTTC